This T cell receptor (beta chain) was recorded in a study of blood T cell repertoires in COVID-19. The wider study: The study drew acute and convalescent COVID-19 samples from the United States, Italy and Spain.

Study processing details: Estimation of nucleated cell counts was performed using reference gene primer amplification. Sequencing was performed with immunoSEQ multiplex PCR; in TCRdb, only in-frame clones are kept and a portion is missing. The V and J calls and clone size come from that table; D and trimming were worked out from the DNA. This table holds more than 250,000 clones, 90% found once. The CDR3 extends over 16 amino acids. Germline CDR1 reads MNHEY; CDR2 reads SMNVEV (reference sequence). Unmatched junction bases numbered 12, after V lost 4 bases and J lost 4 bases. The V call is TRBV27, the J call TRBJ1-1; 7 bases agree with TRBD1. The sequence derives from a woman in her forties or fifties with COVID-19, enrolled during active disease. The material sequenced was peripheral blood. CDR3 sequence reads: CASSYYQGGGVTEAFF. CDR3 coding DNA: TGTGCCAGCAGTTACTATCAGGGGGGCGGCGTCACTGAAGCTTTCTTT.